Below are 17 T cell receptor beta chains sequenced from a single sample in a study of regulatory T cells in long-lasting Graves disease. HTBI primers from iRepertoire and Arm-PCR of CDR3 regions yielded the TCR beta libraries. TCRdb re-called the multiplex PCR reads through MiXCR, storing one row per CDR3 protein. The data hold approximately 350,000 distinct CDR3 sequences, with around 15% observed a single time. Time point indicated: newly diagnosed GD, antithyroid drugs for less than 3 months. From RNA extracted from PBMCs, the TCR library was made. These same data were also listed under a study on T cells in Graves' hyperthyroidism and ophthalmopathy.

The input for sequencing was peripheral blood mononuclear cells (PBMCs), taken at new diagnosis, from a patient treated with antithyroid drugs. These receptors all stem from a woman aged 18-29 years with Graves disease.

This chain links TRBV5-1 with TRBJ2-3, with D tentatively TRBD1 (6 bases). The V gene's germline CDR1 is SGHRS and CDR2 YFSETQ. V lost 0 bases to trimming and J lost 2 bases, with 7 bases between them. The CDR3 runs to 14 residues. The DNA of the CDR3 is TGCGCCAGCAGCTTGGCAGGGGACACAGATACGCAGTATTTT. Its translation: CASSLAGDTDTQYF.

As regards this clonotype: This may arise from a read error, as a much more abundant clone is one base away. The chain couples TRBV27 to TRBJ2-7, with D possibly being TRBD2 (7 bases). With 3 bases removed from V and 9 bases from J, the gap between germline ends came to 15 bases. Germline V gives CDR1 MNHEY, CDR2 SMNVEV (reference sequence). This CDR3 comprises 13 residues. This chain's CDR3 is CASSFRGANGQYF. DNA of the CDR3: TGTGCCAGCAGTTTCCGGGGGGCTAACGGGCAGTACTTC.

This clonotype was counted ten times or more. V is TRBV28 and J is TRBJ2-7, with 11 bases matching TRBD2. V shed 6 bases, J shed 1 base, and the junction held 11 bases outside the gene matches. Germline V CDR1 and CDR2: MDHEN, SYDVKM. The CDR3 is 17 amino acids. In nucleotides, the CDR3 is TGTGCCAGCAGCAACCTAGCGGGAGGAAAAATGTCCTACGAGCAGTACTTC. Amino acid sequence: CASSNLAGGKMSYEQYF.

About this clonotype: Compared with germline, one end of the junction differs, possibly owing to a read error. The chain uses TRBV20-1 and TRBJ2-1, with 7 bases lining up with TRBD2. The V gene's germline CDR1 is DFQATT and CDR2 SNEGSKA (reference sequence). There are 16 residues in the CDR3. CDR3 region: CRATPILAGVYNEQFF. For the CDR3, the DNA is TGCCGTGCTACCCCTATTTTGGCGGGAGTCTACAATGAGCAGTTCTTC.

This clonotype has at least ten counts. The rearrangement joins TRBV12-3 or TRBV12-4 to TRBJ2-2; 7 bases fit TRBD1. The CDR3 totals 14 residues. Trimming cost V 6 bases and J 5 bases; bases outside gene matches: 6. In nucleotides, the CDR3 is TGTGCCAGCAGCCGGGACAGCGGAACCGGGGAGCTGTTTTTT. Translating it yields CASSRDSGTGELFF.

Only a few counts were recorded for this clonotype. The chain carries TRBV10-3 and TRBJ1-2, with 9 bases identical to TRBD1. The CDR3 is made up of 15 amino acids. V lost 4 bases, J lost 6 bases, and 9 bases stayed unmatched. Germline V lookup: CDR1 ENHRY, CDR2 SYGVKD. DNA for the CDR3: TGTGCCATCAGTGGAAGTGCACAGGGGGCTGATGGCTACACCTTC. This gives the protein CAISGSAQGADGYTF.

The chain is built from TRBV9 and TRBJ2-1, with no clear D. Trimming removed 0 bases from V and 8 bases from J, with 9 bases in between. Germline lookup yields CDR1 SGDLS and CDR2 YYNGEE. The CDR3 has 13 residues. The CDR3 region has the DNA TGTGCCAGCAGCGTAGCTGGGTGGGATGAGCAGTTCTTC. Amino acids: CASSVAGWDEQFF.

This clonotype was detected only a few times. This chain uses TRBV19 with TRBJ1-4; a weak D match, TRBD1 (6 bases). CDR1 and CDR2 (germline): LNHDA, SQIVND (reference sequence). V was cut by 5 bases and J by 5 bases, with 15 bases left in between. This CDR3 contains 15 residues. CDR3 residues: CASSLEDRPNEKLFF. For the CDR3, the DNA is TGTGCCAGTAGTCTGGAGGACAGACCGAATGAAAAACTGTTTTTT.

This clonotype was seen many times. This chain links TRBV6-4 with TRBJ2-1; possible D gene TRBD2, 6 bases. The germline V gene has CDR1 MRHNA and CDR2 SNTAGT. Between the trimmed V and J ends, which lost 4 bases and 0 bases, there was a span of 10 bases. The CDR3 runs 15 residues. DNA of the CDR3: TGTGCCAGCAGTGTATACGGGAGCTCCTACAATGAGCAGTTCTTC. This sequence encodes CASSVYGSSYNEQFF.

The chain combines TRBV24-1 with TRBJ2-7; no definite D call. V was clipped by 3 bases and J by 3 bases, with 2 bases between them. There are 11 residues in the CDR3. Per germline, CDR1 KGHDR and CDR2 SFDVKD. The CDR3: CATSDDYEQYF. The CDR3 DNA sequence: TGTGCCACCAGTGATGACTACGAGCAGTACTTC.

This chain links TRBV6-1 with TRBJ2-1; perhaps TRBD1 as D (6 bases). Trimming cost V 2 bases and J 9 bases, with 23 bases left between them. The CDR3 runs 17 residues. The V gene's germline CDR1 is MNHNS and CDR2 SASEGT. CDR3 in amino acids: CASSEPIRTGKSTEQFF. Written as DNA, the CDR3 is TGTGCCAGCAGTGAACCGATTCGAACAGGGAAGAGTACTGAGCAGTTCTTC.

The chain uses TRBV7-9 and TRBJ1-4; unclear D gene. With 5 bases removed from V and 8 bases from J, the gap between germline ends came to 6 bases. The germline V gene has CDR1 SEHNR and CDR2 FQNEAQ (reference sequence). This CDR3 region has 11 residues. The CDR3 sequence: CASSRLEKLFF. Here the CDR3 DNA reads TGTGCCAGCAGCCGGTTAGAAAAACTGTTTTTT.

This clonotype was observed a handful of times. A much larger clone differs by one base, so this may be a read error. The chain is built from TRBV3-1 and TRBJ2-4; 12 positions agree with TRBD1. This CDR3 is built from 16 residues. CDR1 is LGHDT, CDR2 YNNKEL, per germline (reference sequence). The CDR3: CASSQTGQGAKNIQCF. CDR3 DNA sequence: TGTGCCAGCAGCCAGACGGGACAGGGGGCCAAAAACATTCAGTGCTTC. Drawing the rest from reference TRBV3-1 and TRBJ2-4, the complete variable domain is DTAVSQTPKYLVTQMGNDKSIKCEQNLGHDTMYWYKQDSKKFLKIMFSYNNKELIINETVPNRFSPKSPDKAHLNLHINSLELGDSAVYFCASSQTGQGAKNIQCFGAGTRLSVL.

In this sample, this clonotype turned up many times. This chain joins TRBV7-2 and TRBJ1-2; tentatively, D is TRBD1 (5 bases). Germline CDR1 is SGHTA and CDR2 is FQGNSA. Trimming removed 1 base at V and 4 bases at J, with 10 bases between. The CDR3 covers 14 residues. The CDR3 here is CASSLEGTLYGYTF. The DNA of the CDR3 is TGTGCCAGCAGCTTAGAAGGGACGCTCTATGGCTACACCTTC.

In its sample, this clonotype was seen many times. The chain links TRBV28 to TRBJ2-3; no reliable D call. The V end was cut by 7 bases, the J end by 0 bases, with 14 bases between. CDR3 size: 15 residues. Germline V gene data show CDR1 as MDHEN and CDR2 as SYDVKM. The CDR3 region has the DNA TGTGCCAGCATTGGCGCACAGACCAGCACAGATACGCAGTATTTT. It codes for CASIGAQTSTDTQYF.

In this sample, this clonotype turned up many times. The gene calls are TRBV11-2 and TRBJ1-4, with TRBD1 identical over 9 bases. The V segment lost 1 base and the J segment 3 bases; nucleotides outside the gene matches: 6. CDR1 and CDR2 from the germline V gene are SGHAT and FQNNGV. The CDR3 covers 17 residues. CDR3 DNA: TGTGCCAGCAGCTTAGGGGACAGGGTGACGGCTAATGAAAAACTGTTTTTT. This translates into CASSLGDRVTANEKLFF.

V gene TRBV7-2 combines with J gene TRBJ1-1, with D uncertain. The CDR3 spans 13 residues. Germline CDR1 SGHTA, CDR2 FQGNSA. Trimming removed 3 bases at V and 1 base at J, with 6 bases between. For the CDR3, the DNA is TGTGCCAGCAGCTTCAAACGGAACACTGAAGCTTTCTTT. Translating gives CASSFKRNTEAFF.